This T cell receptor (beta chain) was recovered during a study of cytomegalovirus exposure and HLA in healthy donors. Donors showed nominal health when sampled, although they likely had unrecorded immune exposures. This clone was detected a few times. Its matching antigen is unknown. The CDR3 totals 16 residues. Germline CDR1 reads SGHKS; CDR2 reads YYEKEE (reference sequence). V gave up 4 bases and J gave up 3 bases; unmatched junction bases: 5. Study results and caveats: Earlier findings revealed that most TCR beta V segments proved productive either about 87% or about 30% of the time.

PCR involved 60 Vbeta and 13 Jbeta primers. TCRdb's copy holds only in-frame clones and misses some; the assay was immunoSEQ multiplex PCR. This table has about 180,000 clones, 80% to 90% appearing once. This rearrangement joins TRBV5-5 to TRBJ2-2; 11 positions match TRBD2. This TCR was recovered from a girl aged 2 to 10 in good health and CMV-seropositive. Source material: PBMCs. The CDR3 loop reads CASSRLAGGHTGELFF. CDR3 in DNA: TGTGCCAGCAGCCGATTAGCGGGAGGGCACACCGGGGAGCTGTTTTTT.